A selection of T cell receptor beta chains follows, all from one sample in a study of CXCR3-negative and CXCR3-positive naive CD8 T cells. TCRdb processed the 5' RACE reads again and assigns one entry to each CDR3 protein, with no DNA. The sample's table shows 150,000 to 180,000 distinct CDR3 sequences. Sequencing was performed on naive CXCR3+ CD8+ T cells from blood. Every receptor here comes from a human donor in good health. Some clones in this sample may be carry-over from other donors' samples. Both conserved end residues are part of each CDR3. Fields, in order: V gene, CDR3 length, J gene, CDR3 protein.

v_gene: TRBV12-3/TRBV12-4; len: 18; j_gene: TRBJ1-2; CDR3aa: CASSLVLTGDSDNYGYTF
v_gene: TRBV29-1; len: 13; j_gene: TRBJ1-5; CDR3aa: CSVPGKGNQPQHF
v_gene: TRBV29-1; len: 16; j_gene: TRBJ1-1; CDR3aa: CSVSGTSWGVNTEAFF
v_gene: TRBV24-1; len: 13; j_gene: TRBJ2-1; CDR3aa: CATSDTNSHEKFF
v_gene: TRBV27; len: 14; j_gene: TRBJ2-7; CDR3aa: CASVPGGNSYEQYF
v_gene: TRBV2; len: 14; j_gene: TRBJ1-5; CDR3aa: CASSARQVNQPQHF
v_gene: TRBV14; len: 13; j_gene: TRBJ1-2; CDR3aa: CASRQGTYYGYTF
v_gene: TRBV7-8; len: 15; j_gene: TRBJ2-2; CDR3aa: CASSFRLSHTGELFF
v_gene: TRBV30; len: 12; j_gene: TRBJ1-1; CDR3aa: CAWSVPRVEAFF
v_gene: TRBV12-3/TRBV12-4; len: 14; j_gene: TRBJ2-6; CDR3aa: CASSPLAGANVLTF
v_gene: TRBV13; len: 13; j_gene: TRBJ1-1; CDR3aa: CASSLRTITEAFF
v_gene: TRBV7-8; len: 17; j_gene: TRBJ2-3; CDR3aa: CASSPGLAGGSTDTQYF
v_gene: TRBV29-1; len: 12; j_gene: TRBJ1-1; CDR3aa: CSGTGSNTEAFF
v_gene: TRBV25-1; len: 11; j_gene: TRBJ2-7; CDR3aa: CASTYNYEQYF
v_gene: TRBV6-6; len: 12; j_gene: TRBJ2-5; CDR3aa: CASRNPQETQYF
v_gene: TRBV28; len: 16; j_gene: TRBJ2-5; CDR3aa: CASSSTTSGIQETKYF
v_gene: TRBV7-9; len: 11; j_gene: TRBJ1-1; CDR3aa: CASTSSTEAFF
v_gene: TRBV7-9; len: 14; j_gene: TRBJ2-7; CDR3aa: CASSPREGGYEQYF
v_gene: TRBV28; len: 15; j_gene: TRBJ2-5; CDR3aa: CASTLSRGGPETQYF
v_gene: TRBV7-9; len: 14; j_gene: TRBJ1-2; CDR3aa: CASSPLLGNYGYTF
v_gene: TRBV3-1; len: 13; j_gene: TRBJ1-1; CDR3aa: CASSQAGSAEAFF
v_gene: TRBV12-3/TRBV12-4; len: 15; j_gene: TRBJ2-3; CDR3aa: CASSLRHEGTDTQYF
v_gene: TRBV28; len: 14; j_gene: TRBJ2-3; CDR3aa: CASSLDTEADTQYF
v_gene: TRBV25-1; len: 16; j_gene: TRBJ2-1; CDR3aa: CASSEVGGGSYNEQFF
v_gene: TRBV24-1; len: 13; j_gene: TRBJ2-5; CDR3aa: CATSVRSQETQYF
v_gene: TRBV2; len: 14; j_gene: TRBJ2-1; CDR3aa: CASIIAGAHNEQFF
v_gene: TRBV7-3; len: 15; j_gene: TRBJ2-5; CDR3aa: CASSIDGLNGETQYF
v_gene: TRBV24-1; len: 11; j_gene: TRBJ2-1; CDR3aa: CATSRGDEQFF
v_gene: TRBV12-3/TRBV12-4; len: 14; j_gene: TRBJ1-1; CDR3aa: CASSWGGRNTEAFF